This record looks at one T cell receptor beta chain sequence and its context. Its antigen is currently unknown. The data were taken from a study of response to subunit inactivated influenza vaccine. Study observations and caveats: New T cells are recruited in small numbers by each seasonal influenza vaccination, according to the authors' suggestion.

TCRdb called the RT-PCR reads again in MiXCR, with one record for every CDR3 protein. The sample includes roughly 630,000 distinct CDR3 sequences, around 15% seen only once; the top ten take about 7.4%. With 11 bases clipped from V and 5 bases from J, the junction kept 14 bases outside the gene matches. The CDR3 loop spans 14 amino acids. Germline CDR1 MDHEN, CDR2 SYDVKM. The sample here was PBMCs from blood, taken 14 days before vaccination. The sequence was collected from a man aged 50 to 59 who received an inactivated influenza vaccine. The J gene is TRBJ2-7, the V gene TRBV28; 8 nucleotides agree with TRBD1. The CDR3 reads CAGTRFNRGDEQYF. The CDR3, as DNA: TGTGCCGGAACACGGTTCAACAGGGGGGACGAGCAGTACTTC.